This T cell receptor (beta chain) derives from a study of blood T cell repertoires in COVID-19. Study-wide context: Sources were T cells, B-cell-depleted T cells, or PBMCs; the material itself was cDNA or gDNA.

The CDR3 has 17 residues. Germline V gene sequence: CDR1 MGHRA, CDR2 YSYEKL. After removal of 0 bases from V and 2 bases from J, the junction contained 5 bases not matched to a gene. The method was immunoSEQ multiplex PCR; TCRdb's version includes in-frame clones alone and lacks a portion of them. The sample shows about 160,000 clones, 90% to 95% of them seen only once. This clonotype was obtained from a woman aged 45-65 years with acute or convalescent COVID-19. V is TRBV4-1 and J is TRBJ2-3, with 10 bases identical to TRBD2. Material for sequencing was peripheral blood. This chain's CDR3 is CASSQDASGGNTDTQYF. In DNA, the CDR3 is TGCGCCAGCAGCCAAGATGCTAGCGGGGGCAACACAGATACGCAGTATTTT.